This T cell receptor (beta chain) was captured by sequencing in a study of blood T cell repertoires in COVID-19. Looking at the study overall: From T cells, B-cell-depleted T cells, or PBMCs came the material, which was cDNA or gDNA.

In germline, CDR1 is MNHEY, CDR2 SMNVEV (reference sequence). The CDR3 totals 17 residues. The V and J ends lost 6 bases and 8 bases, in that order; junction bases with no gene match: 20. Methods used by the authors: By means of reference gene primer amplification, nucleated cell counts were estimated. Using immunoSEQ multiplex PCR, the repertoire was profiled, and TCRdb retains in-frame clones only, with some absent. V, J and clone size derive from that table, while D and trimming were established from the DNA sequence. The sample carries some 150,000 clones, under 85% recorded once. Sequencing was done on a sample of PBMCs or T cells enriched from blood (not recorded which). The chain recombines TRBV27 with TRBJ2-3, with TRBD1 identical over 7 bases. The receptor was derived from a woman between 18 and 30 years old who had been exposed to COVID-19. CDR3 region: CASSLGGRDTNRGTQYF. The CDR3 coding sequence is TGTGCCAGCAGCCTAGGGGGCCGGGACACCAATAGGGGTACGCAGTATTTT.